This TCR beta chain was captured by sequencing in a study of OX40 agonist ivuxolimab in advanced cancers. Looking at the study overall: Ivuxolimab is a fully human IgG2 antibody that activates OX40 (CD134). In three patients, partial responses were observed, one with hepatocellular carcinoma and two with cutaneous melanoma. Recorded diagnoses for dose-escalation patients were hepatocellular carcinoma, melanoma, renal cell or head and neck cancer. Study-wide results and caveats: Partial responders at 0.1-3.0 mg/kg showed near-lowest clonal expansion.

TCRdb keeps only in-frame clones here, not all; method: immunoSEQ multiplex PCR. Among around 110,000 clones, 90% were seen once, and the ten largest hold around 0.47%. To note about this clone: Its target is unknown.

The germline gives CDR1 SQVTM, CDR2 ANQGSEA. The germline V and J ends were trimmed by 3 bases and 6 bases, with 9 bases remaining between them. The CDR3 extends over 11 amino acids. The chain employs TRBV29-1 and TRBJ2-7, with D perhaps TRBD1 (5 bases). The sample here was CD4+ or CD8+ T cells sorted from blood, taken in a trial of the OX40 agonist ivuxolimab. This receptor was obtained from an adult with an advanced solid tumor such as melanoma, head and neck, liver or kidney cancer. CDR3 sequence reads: CSVEGRGEQYF. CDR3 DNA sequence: TGCAGCGTTGAGGGGCGAGGCGAGCAGTACTTC.